This T cell receptor beta chain was recovered during a study of PD-L1 blockade in urothelial cancer. Study-level information: Chemotherapy regimens numbering 0 to 3 had been given to patients. Counts from blood samples showed a median of roughly 150,000 T cells.

This CDR3 is built from 13 residues. The V and J ends lost 3 bases and 2 bases respectively, with 8 bases between them. The germline V gene has CDR1 SGHRS and CDR2 YFSETQ. Time point here: pretreatment peripheral blood. The data were produced by immunoSEQ multiplex PCR, yet TCRdb's version contains in-frame clones alone and is incomplete. This sample has almost 90,000 clones; 84% occur once, and the top ten carry approximately 2.1%. The chain combines TRBV5-1 with TRBJ2-5; D gene uncertain. This specimen was PBMCs, taken around atezolizumab (anti-PD-L1) treatment. The clonotype comes from a man aged 55 to 70 with urothelial cancer. CDR3 nucleotide sequence: TGCGCCAGCAGCTGGCCCACGCAAGAGACCCAGTACTTC. Its protein product is CASSWPTQETQYF. Using reference TRBV5-1 and TRBJ2-5 for the parts outside the CDR3, the full variable domain is KAGVTQTPRYLIKTRGQQVTLSCSPISGHRSVSWYQQTPGQGLQFLFEYFSETQRNKGNFPGRFSGRQFSNSRSEMNVSTLELGDSALYLCASSWPTQETQYFGPGTRLLVL.